This T cell receptor beta chain was sequenced for a study of CD8 T cells in Susac syndrome. General study results and limits: The study's TCR sequencing and HLA analysis drew on a certain number of individuals. That number was acknowledged as relatively small.

The CDR3 has 15 amino acids. Per germline, CDR1 DFQATT and CDR2 SNEGSKA (reference sequence). Trimming took 0 bases from V and 5 from J, leaving 14 bases between them. Concerning this clonotype: No antigen is known for it.

From blood CD8+ and CD4+ T cells, TCR beta sequences were generated. TEMRA cells underwent FACS enrichment and CD8+ and CD4+ T cells underwent negative isolation. The RNA, about 0.45 to 1 ug, was put through reverse transcription using random hexamers. Amplification of the TCR beta CDR3 was carried out by immunoSEQ multiplex PCR, which spanned a total of 54 Vbeta and 13 Jbeta segments. From the immunoSEQ multiplex PCR reads, TCRdb called clonotypes with MiXCR, one entry per CDR3 protein. The sample has around 190,000 distinct CDR3 sequences, 85% to 95% seen once. The chain combines TRBV20-1 with TRBJ2-1; D assignment may be TRBD1 or TRBD2 (5 bases each). This clonotype was sampled from a human donor with multiple sclerosis. The specimen sequenced was CD8+ T cells from PBMCs. The CDR3 spells CSARDPGRRDNEQFF. The CDR3, as DNA: TGCAGTGCTAGAGATCCGGGACGGAGAGACAATGAGCAGTTCTTC.